There are many counts of the clone carrying this TCR beta chain. This sample stems from a study of metastatic and nonmetastatic thyroid tumors. The entire patient cohort was treatment-naive prior to thyroid surgery. The CDR3 is made up of 16 amino acids. Germline assignment: CDR1 MGHRA and CDR2 YSYEKL. V was shortened by 2 bases and J by 0 bases, with 14 bases between the two germline ends. TCRdb re-clonotyped the PCR reads via MiXCR. This table has tens of thousands of clones, approximately 17% appearing once. The receptor's source is a female donor with papillary thyroid cancer or a benign thyroid nodule (not recorded which). Some clones in this sample may be carry-over from other donors' samples. The chain couples TRBV4-1 to TRBJ2-7, with no clear D. The specimen sequenced was tumor tissue. Written as DNA, the CDR3 is TGCGCCAGCAGCCAAATAGTCACCAGGAGCTCCTACGAGCAGTACTTC. Translated: CASSQIVTRSSYEQYF.